The 3 T cell receptor beta chains presented below share a single source sample, sequenced in a study of blood T cell repertoires in COVID-19. Sequenced by immunoSEQ multiplex PCR; TCRdb stores in-frame clones only, minus some. The repertoire has approximately 45,000 clones, just over 85% of them found once; the top ten carry about 2.9%. Sequences were obtained from peripheral blood. All receptors come from a woman over 75 with acute or convalescent COVID-19.

This rearrangement joins TRBV18 to TRBJ2-7; 7 bases align to TRBD1. The CDR3 contains 16 residues. Germline CDR1 KGHSH, CDR2 LQKENI. After removal of 3 bases from V and 3 bases from J, the junction contained 11 bases not matched to a gene. CDR3 protein: CASSPSTGEGGYEQYF. The DNA for the CDR3 is TGTGCCAGCTCACCGAGCACAGGGGAAGGAGGCTACGAGCAGTACTTC.

The CDR3 nucleotides are TGTGCCAGCAGCTCTTCCGGGTCTCCAACGCAGTATTTT. This encodes CASSSSGSPTQYF. The genes are TRBV9 and TRBJ2-3; D not resolved. V was shortened by 4 bases and J by 9 bases, with 15 bases between the two germline ends. CDR1 and CDR2 from the germline V gene are SGDLS and YYNGEE. CDR3 length: 13 residues.

The V call is TRBV2, the J call TRBJ2-2; 7 nucleotides agree with TRBD1. J gave up 0 bases and V 6 bases, and 4 bases lay outside the gene matches. Germline V gene sequence: CDR1 SNHLY, CDR2 FYNNEI. The CDR3 sequence is 15 residues long. The CDR3 here is CASRDRFANTGELFF. DNA for the CDR3: TGTGCCAGCAGGGACAGGTTCGCGAACACCGGGGAGCTGTTTTTT.